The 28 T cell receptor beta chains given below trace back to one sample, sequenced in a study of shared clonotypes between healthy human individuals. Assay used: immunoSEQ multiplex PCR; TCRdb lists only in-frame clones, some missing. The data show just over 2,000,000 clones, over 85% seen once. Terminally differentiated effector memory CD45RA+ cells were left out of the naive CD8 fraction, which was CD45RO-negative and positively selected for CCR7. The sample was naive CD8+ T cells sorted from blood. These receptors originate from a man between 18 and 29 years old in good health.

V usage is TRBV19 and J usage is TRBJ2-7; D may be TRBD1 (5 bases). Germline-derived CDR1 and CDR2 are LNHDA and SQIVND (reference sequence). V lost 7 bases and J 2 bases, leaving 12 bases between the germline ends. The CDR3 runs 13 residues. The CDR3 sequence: CASNARGTYEQYF. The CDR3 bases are TGTGCCAGTAATGCTAGGGGAACCTACGAGCAGTACTTC.

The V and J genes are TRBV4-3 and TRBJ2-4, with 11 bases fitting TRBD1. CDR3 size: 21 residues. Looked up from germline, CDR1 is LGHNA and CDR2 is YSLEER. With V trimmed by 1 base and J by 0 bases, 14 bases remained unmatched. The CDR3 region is CASSQGWQGQGAVIAKNIQYF. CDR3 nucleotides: TGCGCCAGCAGCCAAGGCTGGCAAGGACAGGGGGCGGTTATAGCCAAAAACATTCAGTACTTC.

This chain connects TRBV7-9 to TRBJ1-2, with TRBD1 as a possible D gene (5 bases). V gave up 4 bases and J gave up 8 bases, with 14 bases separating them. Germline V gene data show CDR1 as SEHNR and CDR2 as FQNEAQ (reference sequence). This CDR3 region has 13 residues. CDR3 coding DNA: TGTGCCAGCAGCTCTGACAGAGTCGGCGGCTACACCTTC. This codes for CASSSDRVGGYTF. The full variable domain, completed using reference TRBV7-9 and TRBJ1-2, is DTGVSQNPRHKITKRGQNVTFRCDPISEHNRLYWYRQTLGQGPEFLTYFQNEAQLEKSRLLSDRFSAERPKGSFSTLEIQRTEQGDSAMYLCASSSDRVGGYTFGSGTRLTVV.

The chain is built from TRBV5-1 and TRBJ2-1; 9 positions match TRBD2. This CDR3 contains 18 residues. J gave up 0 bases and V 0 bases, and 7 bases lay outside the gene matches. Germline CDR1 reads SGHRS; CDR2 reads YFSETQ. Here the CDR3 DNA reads TGCGCCAGCAGCTTGGAGCGGACTAGCGTCTACTCCTACAATGAGCAGTTCTTC. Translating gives CASSLERTSVYSYNEQFF.

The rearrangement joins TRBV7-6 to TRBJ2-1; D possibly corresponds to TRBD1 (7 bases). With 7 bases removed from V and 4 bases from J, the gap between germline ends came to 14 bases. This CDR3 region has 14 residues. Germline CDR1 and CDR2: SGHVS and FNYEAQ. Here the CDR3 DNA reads TGTGCCAGCACTACGGAGGGGGCATACAATGAGCAGTTCTTC. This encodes CASTTEGAYNEQFF.

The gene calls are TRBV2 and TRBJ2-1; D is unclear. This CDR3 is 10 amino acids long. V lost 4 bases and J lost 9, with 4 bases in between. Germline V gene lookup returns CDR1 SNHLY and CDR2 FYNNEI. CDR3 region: CASSVSEQFF. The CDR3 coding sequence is TGTGCCAGCAGTGTTAGTGAGCAGTTCTTC.

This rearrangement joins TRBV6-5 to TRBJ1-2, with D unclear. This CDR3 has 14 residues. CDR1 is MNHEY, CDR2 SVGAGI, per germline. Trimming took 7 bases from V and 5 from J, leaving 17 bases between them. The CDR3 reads CASTQVGGDYGYTF. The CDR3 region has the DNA TGTGCCAGCACCCAAGTGGGAGGAGATTATGGCTACACCTTC.

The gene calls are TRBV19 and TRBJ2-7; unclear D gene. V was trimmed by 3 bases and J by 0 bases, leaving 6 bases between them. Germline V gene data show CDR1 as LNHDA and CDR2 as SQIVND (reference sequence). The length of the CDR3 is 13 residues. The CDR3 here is CASSMADSYEQYF. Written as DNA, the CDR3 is TGTGCCAGTAGTATGGCTGACTCCTACGAGCAGTACTTC.

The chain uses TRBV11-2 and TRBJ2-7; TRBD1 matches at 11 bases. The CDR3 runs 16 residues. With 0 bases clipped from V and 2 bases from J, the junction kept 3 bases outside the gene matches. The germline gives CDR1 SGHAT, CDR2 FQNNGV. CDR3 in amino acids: CASSLDGGQGAYEQYF. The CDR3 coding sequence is TGTGCCAGCAGCTTAGATGGGGGACAGGGGGCCTACGAGCAGTACTTC. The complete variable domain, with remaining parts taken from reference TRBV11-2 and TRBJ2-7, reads EAGVAQSPRYKIIEKRQSVAFWCNPISGHATLYWYQQILGQGPKLLIQFQNNGVVDDSQLPKDRFSAERLKGVDSTLKIQPAKLEDSAVYLCASSLDGGQGAYEQYFGPGTRLTVT.

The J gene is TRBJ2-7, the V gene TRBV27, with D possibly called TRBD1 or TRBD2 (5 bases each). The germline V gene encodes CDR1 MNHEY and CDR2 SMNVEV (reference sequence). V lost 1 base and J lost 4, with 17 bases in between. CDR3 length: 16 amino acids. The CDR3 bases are TGTGCCAGCAGTTTATTGTCCGGGACGGGACCTTACGAGCAGTACTTC. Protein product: CASSLLSGTGPYEQYF.

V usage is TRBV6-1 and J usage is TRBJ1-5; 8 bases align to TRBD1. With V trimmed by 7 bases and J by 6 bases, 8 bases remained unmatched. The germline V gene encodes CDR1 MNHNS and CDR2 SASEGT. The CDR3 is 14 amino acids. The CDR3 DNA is TGTGCCAGCATCCTTGGACAGGGCCTTCAGCCCCAGCATTTT. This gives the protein CASILGQGLQPQHF.

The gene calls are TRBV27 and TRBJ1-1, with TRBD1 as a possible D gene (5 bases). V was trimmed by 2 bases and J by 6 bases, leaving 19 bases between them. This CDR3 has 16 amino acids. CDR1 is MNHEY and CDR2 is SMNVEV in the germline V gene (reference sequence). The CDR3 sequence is CASSLVMVQGRSEAFF. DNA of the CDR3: TGTGCCAGCAGTTTAGTAATGGTGCAGGGAAGGTCTGAAGCTTTCTTT.

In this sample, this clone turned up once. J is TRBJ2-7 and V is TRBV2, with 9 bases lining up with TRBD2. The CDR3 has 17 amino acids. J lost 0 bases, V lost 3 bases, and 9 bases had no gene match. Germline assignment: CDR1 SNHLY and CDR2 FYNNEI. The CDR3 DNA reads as TGTGCCAGCAGTGATCCGATGCCTAGCGGGGCCTCCTACGAGCAGTACTTC. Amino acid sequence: CASSDPMPSGASYEQYF.

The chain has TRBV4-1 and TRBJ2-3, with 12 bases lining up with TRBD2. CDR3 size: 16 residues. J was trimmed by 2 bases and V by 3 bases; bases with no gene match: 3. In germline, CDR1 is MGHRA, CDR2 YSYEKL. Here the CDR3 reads CASSQGLAGNTDTQYF. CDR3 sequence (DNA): TGCGCCAGCAGCCAGGGACTAGCGGGCAACACAGATACGCAGTATTTT.

Here the CDR3 reads CASSLLGSTEAFF. The CDR3 nucleotides are TGTGCCAGCAGTTTATTGGGGAGCACTGAAGCTTTCTTT. V is TRBV28 and J is TRBJ1-1, with D uncertain. Trimming removed 1 base at V and 4 bases at J, with 7 bases between. CDR1 and CDR2 from the germline V gene are MDHEN and SYDVKM. CDR3 length equals 13 residues.

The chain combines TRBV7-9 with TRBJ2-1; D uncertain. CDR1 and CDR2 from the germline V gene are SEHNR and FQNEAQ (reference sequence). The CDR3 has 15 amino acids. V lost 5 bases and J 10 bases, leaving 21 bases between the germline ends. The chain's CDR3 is CASSPNIRKVPEQFF. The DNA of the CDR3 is TGTGCCAGCAGCCCTAACATAAGGAAGGTACCCGAGCAGTTCTTC.

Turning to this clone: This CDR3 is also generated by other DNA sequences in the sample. The chain's CDR3 is CASSQEEGRNTEAFF. In nucleotides, the CDR3 is TGCGCCAGCAGCCAAGAAGAGGGGAGGAACACTGAAGCTTTCTTT. The chain combines TRBV4-1 with TRBJ1-1; possibly TRBD1 for D (5 bases). The CDR3 covers 15 residues. V lost 0 bases, J lost 1 base, and 9 bases lay in between. Germline V gives CDR1 MGHRA, CDR2 YSYEKL.

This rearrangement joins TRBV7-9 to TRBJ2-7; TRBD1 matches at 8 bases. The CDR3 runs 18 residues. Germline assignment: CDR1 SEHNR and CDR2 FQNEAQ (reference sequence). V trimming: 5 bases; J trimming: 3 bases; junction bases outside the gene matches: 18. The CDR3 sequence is CASSDSGQGAWSYYEQYF. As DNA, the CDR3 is TGTGCCAGCAGCGACTCCGGACAGGGTGCTTGGTCCTACTACGAGCAGTACTTC.

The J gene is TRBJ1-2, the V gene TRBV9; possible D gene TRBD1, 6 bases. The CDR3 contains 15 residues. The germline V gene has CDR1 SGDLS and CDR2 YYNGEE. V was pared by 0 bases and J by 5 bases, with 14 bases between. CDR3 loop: CASSVGTALAYGYTF. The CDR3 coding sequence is TGTGCCAGCAGCGTAGGGACAGCTTTGGCTTATGGCTACACCTTC.

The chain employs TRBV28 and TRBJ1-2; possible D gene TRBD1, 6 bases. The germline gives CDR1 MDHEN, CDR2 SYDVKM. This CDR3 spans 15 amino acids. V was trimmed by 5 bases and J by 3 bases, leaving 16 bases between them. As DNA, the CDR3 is TGTGCCAGCAGTATTTTTATGGGGGGCGACTATGGCTACACCTTC. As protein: CASSIFMGGDYGYTF.

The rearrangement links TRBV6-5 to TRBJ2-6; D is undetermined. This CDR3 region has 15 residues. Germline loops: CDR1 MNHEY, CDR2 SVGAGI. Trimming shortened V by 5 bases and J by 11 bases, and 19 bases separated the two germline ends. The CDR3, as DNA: TGTGCCAGCAGTGCAGATATAGGGCCCCTTTACGTCCTGACTTTC. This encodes CASSADIGPLYVLTF.

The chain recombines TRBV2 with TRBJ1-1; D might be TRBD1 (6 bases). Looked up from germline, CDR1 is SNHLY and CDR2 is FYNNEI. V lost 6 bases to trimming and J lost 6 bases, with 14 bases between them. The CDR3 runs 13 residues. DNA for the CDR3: TGTGCCAGCAGAGGGCAGGGGCACCCTGAAGCTTTCTTT. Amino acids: CASRGQGHPEAFF. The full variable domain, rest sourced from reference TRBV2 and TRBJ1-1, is EPEVTQTPSHQVTQMGQEVILRCVPISNHLYFYWYRQILGQKVEFLVSFYNNEISEKSEIFDDQFSVERPDGSNFTLKIRSTKLEDSAMYFCASRGQGHPEAFFGQGTRLTVV.

The CDR3: CASSSNPGQVQAFF. Here the CDR3 DNA reads TGTGCCAGCAGTTCGAATCCGGGACAGGTCCAAGCTTTCTTT. This rearrangement joins TRBV27 to TRBJ1-1, with 8 positions matching TRBD1. V shed 4 bases, J shed 9 bases, and the junction held 10 bases outside the gene matches. CDR3 length: 14 residues. Looked up from germline, CDR1 is MNHEY and CDR2 is SMNVEV (reference sequence).

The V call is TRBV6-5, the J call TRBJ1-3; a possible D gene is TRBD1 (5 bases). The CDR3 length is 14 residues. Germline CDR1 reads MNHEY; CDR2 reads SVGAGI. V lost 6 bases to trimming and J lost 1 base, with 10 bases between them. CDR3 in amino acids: CASRPQGSGNTIYF. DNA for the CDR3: TGTGCCAGCAGGCCTCAGGGTTCTGGAAACACCATATATTTT.

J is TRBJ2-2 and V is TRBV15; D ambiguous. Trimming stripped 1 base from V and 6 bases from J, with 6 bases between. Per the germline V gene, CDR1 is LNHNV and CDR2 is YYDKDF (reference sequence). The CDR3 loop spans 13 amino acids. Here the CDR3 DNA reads TGTGCCACCAGCAGAGTTGAACCCGGGGAGCTGTTTTTT. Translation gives CATSRVEPGELFF.

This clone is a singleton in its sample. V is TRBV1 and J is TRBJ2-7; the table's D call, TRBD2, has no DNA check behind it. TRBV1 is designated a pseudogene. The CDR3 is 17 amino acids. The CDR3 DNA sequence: TGCACCAGCAGCCATCCCCCTCGGAGCGGGGGTGATCACGAGCAGTACTTC. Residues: CTSSHPPRSGGDHEQYF.

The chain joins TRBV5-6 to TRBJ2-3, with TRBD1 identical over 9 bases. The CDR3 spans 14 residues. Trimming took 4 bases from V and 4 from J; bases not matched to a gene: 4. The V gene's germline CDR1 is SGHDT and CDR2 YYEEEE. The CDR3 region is CASSLTGGSDTQYF. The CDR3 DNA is TGTGCCAGCAGCCTGACAGGGGGTTCAGATACGCAGTATTTT.

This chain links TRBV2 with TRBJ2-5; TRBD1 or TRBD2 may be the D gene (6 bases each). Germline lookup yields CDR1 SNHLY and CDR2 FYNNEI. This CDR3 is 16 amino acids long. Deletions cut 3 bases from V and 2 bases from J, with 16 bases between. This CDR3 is CASSDSSAGTQETQYF. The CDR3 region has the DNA TGTGCCAGCAGTGATAGTAGCGCGGGGACACAAGAGACCCAGTACTTC.